The 19 T cell receptor beta chains below all came from one sample that was sequenced in a study of blood T cell repertoires in COVID-19. Using immunoSEQ multiplex PCR, the repertoire was profiled, and TCRdb retains in-frame clones only, with some absent. The table includes approximately 230,000 clones, about nine tenths detected once. Sequencing was done on a sample of PBMCs or T cells enriched from blood (not recorded which). Source of these receptors: a man aged 35-49 years who had recovered from COVID-19.

The chain employs TRBV12-3 or TRBV12-4 and TRBJ2-7, with D perhaps TRBD2 (5 bases). The CDR3 runs 13 residues. V gave up 6 bases and J gave up 0 bases, with 9 bases separating them. The CDR3 sequence: CASSGESSYEQYF. As DNA, the CDR3 is TGTGCCAGCAGCGGGGAGAGCTCCTACGAGCAGTACTTC.

V is TRBV7-2 and J is TRBJ1-2, with 9 bases aligning to TRBD1. The CDR3 extends over 13 amino acids. The J segment lost 6 bases and the V segment lost 4 bases, leaving 3 bases of the junction unmatched. Germline CDR1 is SGHTA and CDR2 is FQGNSA. The CDR3 sequence is CASSSRDRDGYTF. DNA of the CDR3: TGTGCCAGCAGCTCCCGGGACAGGGATGGCTACACCTTC. Drawing the rest from reference TRBV7-2 and TRBJ1-2, the complete variable domain is GAGVSQSPSNKVTEKGKDVELRCDPISGHTALYWYRQSLGQGLEFLIYFQGNSAPDKSGLPSDRFSAERTGGSVSTLTIQRTQQEDSAVYLCASSSRDRDGYTFGSGTRLTVV.

The V and J genes are TRBV30 and TRBJ1-5; possible D gene TRBD1, 5 bases. CDR1 and CDR2 from the germline V gene are GTSNPN and SVGIG (reference sequence). V lost 6 bases to trimming and J lost 7 bases, with 16 bases between them. The CDR3 length is 13 residues. The CDR3 region has the DNA TGTGCCTGCGCGGGGGGGAAGGACCAGCCCCAGCATTTT. It is translated as CACAGGKDQPQHF.

The V and J genes are TRBV24-1 and TRBJ2-7; TRBD1 might be the D (5 bases). The CDR3 has 12 amino acids. V was pared by 7 bases and J by 5 bases, with 11 bases between. Germline CDR1 and CDR2: KGHDR and SFDVKD. The CDR3 is CATRSPGNEQYF. DNA of the CDR3: TGTGCCACCAGGTCGCCAGGGAACGAGCAGTACTTC.

V and J are TRBV7-8 and TRBJ2-2; TRBD2 might be the D (5 bases). Trimming removed 7 bases from V and 0 bases from J, with 15 bases in between. The germline V gene encodes CDR1 SGHVS and CDR2 FQNEAQ. CDR3 length: 16 amino acids. CDR3 sequence reads: CASTPRRGPNTGELFF. DNA for the CDR3: TGTGCCAGCACACCACGCCGGGGTCCGAACACCGGGGAGCTGTTTTTT.

A single count supports this clone. The chain links TRBV14 to TRBJ1-1; 7 nucleotides agree with TRBD1. CDR3 length: 13 residues. The germline CDR1 and CDR2 sequences are SGHDN and FVKESK. V shed 4 bases, J shed 4 bases, and the junction held 3 bases outside the gene matches. The CDR3 here is CASSLTGITEAFF. The CDR3 region has the DNA TGTGCCAGCAGCCTGACAGGGATCACTGAAGCTTTCTTT.

V gene TRBV4-2 combines with J gene TRBJ2-7, with TRBD2 matching 8 bases. The CDR3 consists of 17 residues. Germline V gives CDR1 LGHNA, CDR2 YNFKEQ. The V segment lost 0 bases and the J segment 5 bases; nucleotides outside the gene matches: 12. The CDR3 here is CASSQEIRIAGNNEQYF. In DNA form, the CDR3 reads TGTGCCAGCAGCCAAGAGATCAGAATAGCGGGGAACAACGAGCAGTACTTC.

The chain carries TRBV9 and TRBJ2-1; 11 bases match TRBD2. V lost 4 bases, J lost 3 bases, and 3 bases stayed unmatched. Germline-derived CDR1 and CDR2 are SGDLS and YYNGEE. The CDR3 contains 15 residues. Here the CDR3 reads CASSMTSGVYNEQFF. The CDR3 DNA reads TGTGCCAGCAGCATGACTAGCGGGGTCTACAATGAGCAGTTCTTC. Combining the CDR3 with reference TRBV9 and TRBJ2-1 gives the whole variable domain DSGVTQTPKHLITATGQRVTLRCSPRSGDLSVYWYQQSLDQGLQFLIQYYNGEERAKGNILERFSAQQFPDLHSELNLSSLELGDSALYFCASSMTSGVYNEQFFGPGTRLTVL.

J is TRBJ1-1 and V is TRBV20-1; D remains ambiguous. Germline CDR1 and CDR2: DFQATT and SNEGSKA (reference sequence). The CDR3 contains 11 residues. V dropped 3 bases and J dropped 6 bases, with 8 bases sitting between them. The CDR3 DNA reads as TGCAGTGCTAGCAGGCCACCTGAAGCTTTCTTT. This translates into CSASRPPEAFF.

The chain recombines TRBV5-1 with TRBJ2-4, with 7 bases that match TRBD1. CDR1 and CDR2 (germline): SGHRS, YFSETQ. The CDR3 extends over 14 amino acids. With V trimmed by 8 bases and J by 2 bases, 7 bases remained unmatched. The DNA of the CDR3 is TGCGCCAGTTCGGACAGGTCCACCAAAAACATTCAGTACTTC. Its protein is CASSDRSTKNIQYF.

This chain links TRBV7-6 with TRBJ1-6; 7 nucleotides line up with TRBD1. The CDR3 consists of 15 residues. Losses at the gene ends were 5 bases for V and 6 bases for J; bases not matched to a gene: 7. Germline assignment: CDR1 SGHVS and CDR2 FNYEAQ. This chain's CDR3 is CASSPRTGPNSPLHF. The CDR3 DNA reads TGTGCCAGCAGCCCAAGGACAGGCCCTAATTCACCCCTCCACTTT.

Of note for this clone: The sample carries other DNA sequences with the same CDR3. V usage is TRBV3-1 (or the pseudogene TRBV3-2) and J usage is TRBJ1-1, with D possibly TRBD1 on 5 matching bases. V lost 1 base and J lost 5, with 8 bases in between. Germline V gene lookup returns CDR1 LGHDT and CDR2 YNNKEL (reference sequence). The CDR3 is made up of 13 amino acids. CDR3 region: CASSQGRDTEAFF. DNA for the CDR3: TGTGCCAGCAGCCAAGGCAGGGATACTGAAGCTTTCTTT.

V usage is TRBV11-2 and J usage is TRBJ2-2; TRBD2 might be the D (5 bases). Germline CDR1 and CDR2: SGHAT and FQNNGV. V lost 7 bases and J lost 0, with 12 bases in between. CDR3 length equals 15 residues. DNA of the CDR3: TGTGCCAGCACCGAGTGGACTGCGAACACCGGGGAGCTGTTTTTT. The encoded protein is CASTEWTANTGELFF.

This clone was seen once. This chain joins TRBV5-1 and TRBJ1-1, with TRBD1 as a possible D gene (6 bases). The V end lost 4 bases, the J end lost 1 base, and 11 bases lay between the germline ends. The CDR3 totals 14 residues. Germline V gene lookup returns CDR1 SGHRS and CDR2 YFSETQ. CDR3 region: CASSTSRGNTEAFF. The CDR3 nucleotides read TGCGCCAGCAGCACAAGCAGGGGGAACACTGAAGCTTTCTTT.

The V call is TRBV19, the J call TRBJ1-1; the match to TRBD1 covers 8 bases. The V segment lost 5 bases and the J segment 5 bases; nucleotides outside the gene matches: 10. The germline gives CDR1 LNHDA, CDR2 SQIVND (reference sequence). The CDR3 runs to 15 residues. This CDR3 is CASSPPGQGATEAFF. In DNA form, the CDR3 reads TGTGCCAGTAGTCCCCCTGGGCAGGGGGCAACTGAAGCTTTCTTT.

The chain joins TRBV7-9 to TRBJ1-6, with TRBD1 matching 7 bases. CDR1 is SEHNR, CDR2 FQNEAQ, per germline (reference sequence). The CDR3 totals 14 residues. The ends lost 6 bases at V and 8 bases at J; junction bases unmatched: 7. DNA of the CDR3: TGTGCCAGCAGAGACAGGGTTTCTGATTCACCCCTCCACTTT. Its translation: CASRDRVSDSPLHF.

The CDR3: CASSSTLLSGRGTGELFF. CDR3 nucleotides: TGTGCCAGCAGCTCCACCCTGCTTAGCGGGAGGGGCACCGGGGAGCTGTTTTTT. The rearrangement joins TRBV7-7 to TRBJ2-2; 11 nucleotides agree with TRBD2. Trimming cost V 4 bases and J 4 bases; bases outside gene matches: 11. This CDR3 has 18 amino acids. Germline CDR1 reads SSHAT; CDR2 reads FNYEAQ (reference sequence).

This CDR3 is CAIRPHGTSVQETQYF. CDR3 in DNA: TGTGCCATCCGTCCCCACGGCACTAGCGTCCAAGAGACCCAGTACTTC. The rearrangement links TRBV10-3 to TRBJ2-5; TRBD2 agrees at 7 bases. Germline V gene lookup returns CDR1 ENHRY and CDR2 SYGVKD. This CDR3 is built from 16 residues. Unmatched junction bases numbered 13, after V lost 8 bases and J lost 1 base.

This clone came up once. The chain uses TRBV27 and TRBJ2-5, with TRBD2 matching 10 bases. In germline, CDR1 is MNHEY, CDR2 SMNVEV (reference sequence). This CDR3 spans 14 amino acids. V shed 6 bases and J 5 bases; nucleotides not matched to a gene: 6. The CDR3 loop reads CASRPAGGWETQYF. The CDR3 region has the DNA TGTGCCAGCAGGCCAGCGGGAGGGTGGGAGACCCAGTACTTC.